The T cell receptor (beta chain) described here comes from a study of early T cells in non-severe SARS-CoV-2 infection (dated by TCRdb to about 2021). Regarding the research as a whole: Because TCR sequencing was done on bulk RNA from unsorted whole blood, the alpha and beta chains could not be paired.

This clonotype was recorded many times. Its antigen remains unidentified. Within one base of it there is no much larger clone, and no base qualities were kept. Broad study findings and their caveats: Matching against VDJdb was skewed toward anti-spike CD8 responses, likely underestimated virus-specific expansions, and missed private and CD4 specificities.

The study was a case-control design nested within a healthcare worker cohort in London, UK, with weekly nasopharyngeal swab PCR tests and blood sampling. Healthcare workers were enrolled in the week of the UK lockdown, from 23 to 31 March 2020, and were followed every week for up to about 15 weeks. V is clipped by 8 bases and J by 0 bases, and the sequence between their germline boundaries is 11 bases long. Inclusive of the bounding cysteine and phenylalanine, the CDR3 is 14 residues long. Only the CDR3 region is kept as DNA, spanning 42 bases read in frame from base 1. Taken from the germline V gene, the CDR1 and CDR2 loops are SGHTA and FQGNSA. The method behind the library was 5' RACE. Sequencing relied on a NextSeq 500. Unique molecular identifiers were attached to individual cDNA molecules in the TCR library protocol so that sequencing error and PCR bias could be corrected. Both TCR alpha and beta chains were sequenced, and tight co-correlation was observed between alpha and beta sequence abundances in each sample. As for how the authors treated the data: V gene, J gene and CDR3 annotation of TCR sequences was performed with Decombinator V4. Expanded TCRs were defined as changing significantly between any two time points under a Poisson model with p below 0.0001. TCR abundances were normalised to the total number of TCRs sequenced in each sample and reported as counts per million. TRAV1-2 paired with TRAJ12, TRAJ20 or TRAJ33 defined MAIT TCRs, while TRAV10 paired with TRAJ18 defined iNKT TCRs. VDJdb, accessed on 1 November 2021, was searched for TCRs annotated for CMV, EBV and SARS-CoV-2, and TCRs annotated for more than one antigen were excluded. Clones were called with MiXCR by TCRdb after fastp trimmed the public reads at Q25, and only in-frame beta chains were retained. Identical CDR3 proteins give one entry, which carries the most common genes and DNA. None of the V and J calls come from the authors' own analysis; TCRdb made them. Recorded for this sample are about 69,000 distinct CDR3 sequences; about 4.9% of them occurred a single time. The ten largest clones add up to roughly 3.6% of the sample.

The sequence derives from an adult who was a healthcare worker with PCR-confirmed SARS-CoV-2 infection or an uninfected control (not recorded which). The donor label of this sample is uncertain. The chain uses TRBV7-2 and TRBJ1-3; the D gene is not confidently resolved. Specimen: whole blood, collected at baseline. DNA sequence: TGTGCCAGCGGTGAGCGCTTCTCTGGAAACACCATATATTTT. This codes for CASGERFSGNTIYF. When the CDR3 is completed using the reference TRBV7-2 and TRBJ1-3 genes on either side, the full variable domain is GAGVSQSPSNKVTEKGKDVELRCDPISGHTALYWYRQSLGQGLEFLIYFQGNSAPDKSGLPSDRFSAERTGGSVSTLTIQRTQQEDSAVYLCASGERFSGNTIYFGEGSWLTVV.